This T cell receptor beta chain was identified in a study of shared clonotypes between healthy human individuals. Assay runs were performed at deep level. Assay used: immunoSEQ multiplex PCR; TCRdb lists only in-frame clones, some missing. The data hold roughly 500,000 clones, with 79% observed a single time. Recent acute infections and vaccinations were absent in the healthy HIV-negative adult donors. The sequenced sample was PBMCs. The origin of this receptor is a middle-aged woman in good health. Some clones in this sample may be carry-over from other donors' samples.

CDR3 DNA: TGTGCCAGCAGTCCGGTGGGACTAGCGGGAGGGAGGAATGAGCAGTTCTTC. This encodes CASSPVGLAGGRNEQFF. This rearrangement joins TRBV28 to TRBJ2-1, with TRBD2 matching over 16 bases. Germline loops: CDR1 MDHEN, CDR2 SYDVKM. The CDR3 has 17 residues. Trimming took 5 bases from V and 7 from J; bases not matched to a gene: 8. The full variable domain, with the rest looked up from reference TRBV28 and TRBJ2-1, is DVKVTQSSRYLVKRTGEKVFLECVQDMDHENMFWYRQDPGLGLRLIYFSYDVKMKEKGDIPEGYSVSREKKERFSLILESASTNQTSMYLCASSPVGLAGGRNEQFFGPGTRLTVL.